Following are 26 T cell receptor beta chains from one sample sequenced in a study of blood T cell repertoires in COVID-19. Clones were sequenced by immunoSEQ multiplex PCR, and TCRdb holds only the in-frame ones, with some missing. Here the sample spans about 80,000 clones, roughly four fifths being singletons. Material: peripheral blood. The receptors come from a human donor in a cohort sampled during active COVID-19.

Note on this clone: The same CDR3 arises from other DNA sequences in this sample as well. The chain links TRBV7-2 to TRBJ2-1; 12 bases are a match to TRBD2. The length of the CDR3 is 16 residues. V lost 0 bases, J lost 10 bases, and 7 bases stayed unmatched. Looked up from germline, CDR1 is SGHTA and CDR2 is FQGNSA. The CDR3 loop is CASSLATSGGRGEQFF. CDR3 DNA: TGTGCCAGCAGCTTAGCGACTAGCGGGGGCCGCGGAGAGCAGTTCTTC.

The chain couples TRBV9 to TRBJ1-1, with TRBD1 matching over 9 bases. Trimming took 2 bases from V and 4 from J; bases not matched to a gene: 3. There are 14 residues in the CDR3. CDR1 is SGDLS, CDR2 YYNGEE, per germline. CDR3 in amino acids: CASSVGTGTTEAFF. CDR3 DNA sequence: TGTGCCAGCAGCGTGGGGACAGGGACCACTGAAGCTTTCTTT.

This sequence joins TRBV5-4 and TRBJ2-6; D is unresolved. From germline, CDR1 is SGHNT and CDR2 YYREEE (reference sequence). Deletions cut 0 bases from V and 3 bases from J, with 7 bases between. This CDR3 has 15 amino acids. CDR3 region: CASSLAGFGANVLTF. For the CDR3, the DNA is TGTGCCAGCAGCTTGGCTGGCTTTGGGGCCAACGTCCTGACTTTC.

The V call is TRBV27, the J call TRBJ2-3, with 7 bases fitting TRBD1. CDR1 is MNHEY, CDR2 SMNVEV, per germline (reference sequence). This CDR3 contains 12 residues. J gave up 13 bases and V 6 bases, and 10 bases lay outside the gene matches. The CDR3 here is CASSHSGTVEYF. In DNA, the CDR3 is TGTGCCAGCAGCCACTCCGGGACAGTCGAGTATTTT.

The V call is TRBV6-4, the J call TRBJ2-1; 12 bases fit TRBD1. Germline V gene data show CDR1 as MRHNA and CDR2 as SNTAGT. The CDR3 has 14 amino acids. With V trimmed by 7 bases and J by 9 bases, 7 bases remained unmatched. The CDR3 DNA follows: TGTGCCAGCACGGCCGGGACAGGGGGCGGTGAGCAGTTCTTC. Translating it yields CASTAGTGGGEQFF.

This chain links TRBV12-3 or TRBV12-4 with TRBJ1-1; 7 bases are shared with TRBD1. V shed 5 bases and J 4 bases; nucleotides not matched to a gene: 4. This CDR3 spans 13 amino acids. CDR3 protein: CASSPTGLTEAFF. The CDR3 nucleotides are TGTGCCAGCAGTCCGACAGGGCTCACTGAAGCTTTCTTT.

The chain recombines TRBV3-1 (or the pseudogene TRBV3-2) with TRBJ1-2; a weak D match, TRBD1 (5 bases). Germline V gene sequence: CDR1 LGHDT, CDR2 YNNKEL (reference sequence). The CDR3 spans 13 residues. Deletions cut 4 bases from V and 4 bases from J, with 10 bases between. Here the CDR3 DNA reads TGTGCCAGCAGCCCGGTAGGGGCCTATGGCTACACCTTC. It specifies CASSPVGAYGYTF.

The chain recombines TRBV6-1 with TRBJ2-7; 7 bases are shared with TRBD1. The ends lost 3 bases at V and 0 bases at J; junction bases unmatched: 8. The CDR3 runs 16 residues. CDR1 is MNHNS and CDR2 is SASEGT in the germline V gene. The CDR3 DNA sequence: TGTGCCAGCAGTGATTGGCAGGGGGACGACTCCTACGAGCAGTACTTC. Protein: CASSDWQGDDSYEQYF.

The chain recombines TRBV19 with TRBJ1-2; 8 bases line up with TRBD1. Germline trimming cut 8 bases from V and 4 bases from J; bases unmatched to any gene: 9. Looked up from germline, CDR1 is LNHDA and CDR2 is SQIVND (reference sequence). The CDR3 length is 14 residues. CDR3 in amino acids: CASGQGLQPYGYTF. The CDR3 coding sequence is TGTGCCAGTGGACAGGGTCTCCAACCCTATGGCTACACCTTC.

The chain links TRBV19 to TRBJ2-1; 7 nucleotides match TRBD1. The CDR3 runs 13 residues. Trimming removed 5 bases from V and 9 bases from J; junction bases left unmatched: 7. Germline V gene lookup returns CDR1 LNHDA and CDR2 SQIVND (reference sequence). CDR3 protein: CASSSQGMGEQFF. As DNA, the CDR3 is TGTGCCAGTAGTTCACAGGGGATGGGTGAGCAGTTCTTC.

The V call is TRBV19, the J call TRBJ2-5, with TRBD2 matching 7 bases. Germline V gene sequence: CDR1 LNHDA, CDR2 SQIVND (reference sequence). This CDR3 is built from 13 residues. After removal of 4 bases from V and 9 bases from J, the junction contained 8 bases not matched to a gene. This CDR3 is CASSTYYGGAQYF. CDR3 bases: TGTGCCAGTAGTACCTACTATGGGGGGGCCCAGTACTTC.

At least ten counts were recorded for this clone. The V gene is TRBV28, the J gene TRBJ1-3; TRBD1 aligns across 10 bases. The germline V gene encodes CDR1 MDHEN and CDR2 SYDVKM. J was trimmed by 2 bases and V by 5 bases; bases with no gene match: 6. CDR3 length: 16 residues. The CDR3 protein is CASSPSGTGAGNTIYF. DNA of the CDR3: TGTGCCAGCAGTCCTTCCGGGACAGGGGCTGGAAACACCATATATTTT. Based on the CDR3 plus reference TRBV28 and TRBJ1-3, the full variable domain is DVKVTQSSRYLVKRTGEKVFLECVQDMDHENMFWYRQDPGLGLRLIYFSYDVKMKEKGDIPEGYSVSREKKERFSLILESASTNQTSMYLCASSPSGTGAGNTIYFGEGSWLTVV.

A word on this clone: The junction departs from germline at one end; a sequencing error may be responsible. V gene TRBV28 combines with J gene TRBJ2-3, with a tentative D call TRBD2 (6 bases). Per germline, CDR1 MDHEN and CDR2 SYDVKM. The CDR3 runs to 21 residues. As DNA, the CDR3 is TGTGCCAGCAGCTTATCGTTGACGGAACAAGGGGACTCGAGGAGCACAGATACGCAGTATTTT. Translated: CASSLSLTEQGDSRSTDTQYF. Using reference TRBV28 and TRBJ2-3 for the parts outside the CDR3, the full variable domain is DVKVTQSSRYLVKRTGEKVFLECVQDMDHENMFWYRQDPGLGLRLIYFSYDVKMKEKGDIPEGYSVSREKKERFSLILESASTNQTSMYLCASSLSLTEQGDSRSTDTQYFGPGTRLTVL.

The chain carries TRBV7-9 and TRBJ1-3, with 7 bases matching TRBD1. The CDR3 covers 13 residues. CDR1 is SEHNR and CDR2 is FQNEAQ in the germline V gene (reference sequence). V shed 5 bases, J shed 4 bases, and the junction held 2 bases outside the gene matches. CDR3 sequence reads: CASSPGQGNTIYF. The CDR3 nucleotides are TGTGCCAGCAGCCCGGGACAGGGAAACACCATATATTTT.

This chain links TRBV3-1 (or the pseudogene TRBV3-2) with TRBJ2-7; 8 positions match TRBD1. This CDR3 contains 14 residues. The germline V gene has CDR1 LGHDT and CDR2 YNNKEL (reference sequence). The V gene end was trimmed by 4 bases and the J gene end by 7 bases; junction bases not matched to a gene: 9. The CDR3: CASSPRTGSWEQYF. The CDR3 coding sequence is TGTGCCAGCAGCCCCCGGACAGGGAGCTGGGAGCAGTACTTC.

The V gene is TRBV28, the J gene TRBJ1-1, with 8 bases identical to TRBD1. Germline V lookup: CDR1 MDHEN, CDR2 SYDVKM. After removal of 3 bases from V and 4 bases from J, the junction contained 13 bases not matched to a gene. The length of the CDR3 is 17 residues. CDR3 DNA sequence: TGTGCCAGCAGTTTCTTGCAGGGGGCGCGGGGTGGCACTGAAGCTTTCTTT. Residues: CASSFLQGARGGTEAFF.

This chain uses TRBV2 with TRBJ2-2; 10 nucleotides align to TRBD1. CDR3 size: 16 residues. Trimming removed 4 bases from V and 4 bases from J; junction bases left unmatched: 6. In germline, CDR1 is SNHLY, CDR2 FYNNEI. This chain's CDR3 is CASSGGTGEGTGELFF. In DNA form, the CDR3 reads TGTGCCAGCAGTGGCGGGACAGGGGAGGGCACCGGGGAGCTGTTTTTT.

This rearrangement joins TRBV4-2 to TRBJ2-3; 11 positions match TRBD2. The CDR3 is 17 residues long. The germline gives CDR1 LGHNA, CDR2 YNFKEQ. V lost 3 bases to trimming and J lost 6 bases; unmatched junction nucleotides: 11. CDR3 DNA: TGTGCCAGCAGCCATACTCTTAGCGGGGGGGCAATTGATACGCAGTATTTT. Residues: CASSHTLSGGAIDTQYF.

CDR3 amino acids: CAVTEKYNSPLHF. DNA for the CDR3: TGTGCCGTCACAGAGAAATATAATTCACCCCTCCACTTT. The rearrangement joins TRBV7-2 to TRBJ1-6; D remains unclear. Trimming took off 11 bases at V and 4 bases at J, with 12 bases between the two ends. The CDR3 length is 13 residues. The germline V gene has CDR1 SGHTA and CDR2 FQGNSA.

V is TRBV6-1 and J is TRBJ2-4, with TRBD2 matching over 8 bases. The germline CDR1 and CDR2 sequences are MNHNS and SASEGT. The CDR3 is 17 residues long. Germline trimming cut 4 bases from V and 1 base from J; bases unmatched to any gene: 9. As DNA, the CDR3 is TGTGCCAGCAGTGGAGAACGGGGGGGGAGGGCCAAAAACATTCAGTACTTC. This translates into CASSGERGGRAKNIQYF.

The chain has TRBV28 and TRBJ2-7, with D possibly matching TRBD2 (5 bases). There are 14 residues in the CDR3. The germline V gene encodes CDR1 MDHEN and CDR2 SYDVKM. V dropped 3 bases and J dropped 3 bases, with 12 bases sitting between them. Here the CDR3 DNA reads TGTGCCAGCAGTTTCATGACTACTCTCTACGAGCAGTACTTC. Translated: CASSFMTTLYEQYF.

This clone appeared a few times. The chain combines TRBV4-1 with TRBJ1-5; a weak D match, TRBD1 (5 bases). The CDR3 is made up of 13 amino acids. Looked up from germline, CDR1 is MGHRA and CDR2 is YSYEKL. Trimming removed 4 bases at V and 8 bases at J, with 12 bases between. The CDR3 here is CASSLDGGKPQHF. In nucleotides, the CDR3 is TGCGCCAGCAGCCTCGACGGGGGAAAGCCCCAGCATTTT.

The chain links TRBV12-3 or TRBV12-4 to TRBJ1-2; a possible D gene is TRBD1 (6 bases). Deletions cut 3 bases from V and 8 bases from J, with 13 bases between. The CDR3 runs to 13 residues. The CDR3 DNA reads as TGTGCCAGCAGTTTGGGAAGGGGGAGCGGCTACACCTTC. Translated, it gives CASSLGRGSGYTF.

The rearrangement links TRBV6-5 to TRBJ2-7; TRBD1 is a possible D gene (5 bases). Per the germline V gene, CDR1 is MNHEY and CDR2 is SVGAGI. Trimming removed 2 bases from V and 2 bases from J, with 10 bases in between. There are 14 residues in the CDR3. CDR3: CASSYEGATYEQYF. DNA of the CDR3: TGTGCCAGCAGTTACGAAGGGGCAACCTACGAGCAGTACTTC.

This clone came up many times. This sequence joins TRBV9 and TRBJ2-6; D uncertain. CDR3 length: 14 residues. CDR1 SGDLS and CDR2 YYNGEE come from the germline V gene. V dropped 3 bases and J dropped 1 base, with 5 bases sitting between them. The CDR3 sequence is CASSALSGANVLTF. The CDR3 nucleotides read TGTGCCAGCAGCGCGCTATCTGGGGCCAACGTCCTGACTTTC.

The chain employs TRBV11-2 and TRBJ1-2, with D possibly matching TRBD1 (5 bases). This CDR3 comprises 15 residues. V dropped 1 base and J dropped 8 bases, with 17 bases sitting between them. The germline CDR1 and CDR2 sequences are SGHAT and FQNNGV. CDR3 region: CASSLVAGRGGGYTF. The DNA for the CDR3 is TGTGCCAGCAGCTTAGTCGCAGGCCGCGGGGGGGGCTACACCTTC. Together with reference TRBV11-2 and TRBJ1-2, the CDR3 gives the full variable domain: EAGVAQSPRYKIIEKRQSVAFWCNPISGHATLYWYQQILGQGPKLLIQFQNNGVVDDSQLPKDRFSAERLKGVDSTLKIQPAKLEDSAVYLCASSLVAGRGGGYTFGSGTRLTVV.